A selection of T cell receptor beta chains follows, all from one sample in a study of T cells in Graves' hyperthyroidism and ophthalmopathy. In TCRdb, the multiplex PCR reads were re-called with MiXCR into one record per CDR3 protein. The sample has approximately 590,000 distinct CDR3 sequences; roughly 50% are singletons. The sequencing sample was made of peripheral blood or thyroid tissue (not recorded which). Receptor source: a woman younger than 30 with Graves' hyperthyroidism. CDR3s include the opening cysteine and the closing phenylalanine or tryptophan. The order of the fields is V gene, D gene, J gene, clone size, CDR3 DNA, CDR3 protein. The D gene is left open where the match is weak. Where a row states a size, it is once, few, many or the class of an expanded clone; other rows omit it.

TRBV29-1	NA	TRBJ1-1	few	TGCAGCGTGCCTCGGGCCGCCCATTCCAGTCGGGACACTGAAGCTTTCTTT	CSVPRAAHSSRDTEAFF
TRBV24-1	NA	TRBJ1-1	NA	TGTGCCACCAGTGATTCATCCGGGCAGAACACTGAAGCTTTCTTT	CATSDSSGQNTEAFF
TRBV10-3	TRBD1	TRBJ1-4	NA	TGTGCCATCAGTGAGGGGACAGGGAGTCGGGATGAAAAACTGTTTTTT	CAISEGTGSRDEKLFF
TRBV29-1	NA	TRBJ1-1	NA	TGCAGCGTTGAAGAGGGAGGGGGAACCCTTTTC	CSVEEGGGTLF
TRBV2	NA	TRBJ1-6	NA	TGTGCCAGCAGAGAGACAAGAGGTTATAGTTCACCCCTCCACTTT	CASRETRGYSSPLHF
TRBV20-1	NA	TRBJ1-5	NA	TGCAGTGCGAGAGACCTCCTTCGCCGCAGACCTAATCAGCCCCAGCATTTT	CSARDLLRRRPNQPQHF
TRBV20-1	NA	TRBJ1-2	NA	TGCAGTGCTTTAACAGGGAACTATGGCTACACCTTC	CSALTGNYGYTF
TRBV29-1	TRBD1	TRBJ1-1	NA	TGCAGCGTCATGGGACAGGGAGACACTGAAGCTTTCTTT	CSVMGQGDTEAFF
TRBV29-1	TRBD1	TRBJ1-1	NA	TGCACCGCCGACAGGGGTGAAGCTTTCTTT	CTADRGEAFF
TRBV7-6	TRBD1	TRBJ2-7	NA	TGTGCCAGCCAAAGGGGACAGGGCGCCGAGCAGTACTTC	CASQRGQGAEQYF
TRBV5-1	NA	TRBJ1-2	NA	TGCGCCAGCAGCCACCGAGTAAGAGGTTATGGCTACACCTTC	CASSHRVRGYGYTF
TRBV20-1	NA	TRBJ2-7	NA	TGCAGTGCTAGCGGCGACACACAATATGAGCAGTACTTC	CSASGDTQYEQYF
TRBV7-3	NA	TRBJ2-7	NA	TGTGCCAGCAGCTTAACGGCAGACTCACCCTACGAGCAGTACTTC	CASSLTADSPYEQYF
TRBV2	NA	TRBJ1-3	NA	TGTGCCAGCGCCGATCTACAGGGCTCTGGAAACACCATATATTTT	CASADLQGSGNTIYF
TRBV7-8	TRBD1	TRBJ1-5	many	TGTGCCAGCAGCTCAGACAGGGGGGAGCAGCCCCAGCATTTT	CASSSDRGEQPQHF
TRBV7-2	NA	TRBJ1-2	once	TGTGCCAGCAGCGTATTATCCTACCAACCAGGGGATGAGGCTAACTATGGCTACACCTTC	CASSVLSYQPGDEANYGYTF
TRBV29-1	TRBD1	TRBJ1-4	NA	TGCAGCGTTTCCCCTTGGACAGGGCTCGGAGAAAAACTGTTTTTT	CSVSPWTGLGEKLFF
TRBV14	NA	TRBJ2-7	NA	TGTGCCAGCAGCCAAGTCCGGGACGGCTACGAGCAGTACTTC	CASSQVRDGYEQYF
TRBV9	TRBD1	TRBJ2-2	NA	TGTGCCAGCAGCGAAAGACAGGGGGCGGAAGGCGGGGAGCTGTTTTTT	CASSERQGAEGGELFF
TRBV7-9	NA	TRBJ1-1	NA	TGTGCCAGCATGCCTCGGATGAACACTGAAGCTTTCTTT	CASMPRMNTEAFF
TRBV6-4	NA	TRBJ1-2	NA	TGTGCCAGCAGTGACACGTCCGACAGGCTTGAATATGGCTACACCTTC	CASSDTSDRLEYGYTF
TRBV25-1	NA	TRBJ2-7	NA	TGTGCCAGCAGTATGACTAGAAACTCCTACGAGCAGTACTTC	CASSMTRNSYEQYF
TRBV11-2	NA	TRBJ1-1	NA	TGTGCCAGCAGCTCGAGGTCCACTGAAGCTTTCTTT	CASSSRSTEAFF
TRBV7-9	NA	TRBJ1-5	many	TGTGCCAGCAGCTTAGAGAGGGTGGATCAGCCCCAGCATTTT	CASSLERVDQPQHF
TRBV14	NA	TRBJ2-7	few	TGTGCCAGCAGCCAAGTTATATCGGGCGAGCAGTACTTC	CASSQVISGEQYF
TRBV10-3	NA	TRBJ2-5	NA	TGTGCCATCAGTGTAGGAGAGGGATGGGAGACCCAGTACTTC	CAISVGEGWETQYF
TRBV7-3	NA	TRBJ2-3	NA	TGTGCCAGCAGCCACAGCGGAGGTACGCAGTATTTT	CASSHSGGTQYF
TRBV7-2	NA	TRBJ2-2	NA	TGTGCCAGCAGCCCAGGCCGCAGTATGGCGAACACCGGGGAGCTGTTTTTT	CASSPGRSMANTGELFF
TRBV7-9	TRBD1	TRBJ2-6	many	TGTGCCAGCAGCCTGGGGACAGGTGGGGCCAACGTCCTGACTTTC	CASSLGTGGANVLTF
TRBV10-3	NA	TRBJ1-2	NA	TGTGCCATCAGTCAACAGGCAAGCTCTGGAGGCTACACCTTC	CAISQQASSGGYTF
TRBV2	NA	TRBJ1-2	NA	TGTGCCAGCAGTTACTCAGGAGGGAATCGCGGCTACACCTTC	CASSYSGGNRGYTF
TRBV2	NA	TRBJ1-2	few	TGTGCCAGCCGAGAGTTGAACTATGGCTACACCTTC	CASRELNYGYTF
TRBV7-9	TRBD1	TRBJ1-5	few	TGTGCCAGCAGCCAACAAGGGACAGGGGGTACTCAGCCCCAGCATTTT	CASSQQGTGGTQPQHF
TRBV14	NA	TRBJ1-4	few	TGTGCCAGCAGCCAAGATCCGCCAGGGGATAATGAAAAACTGTTTTTT	CASSQDPPGDNEKLFF
TRBV12-3/TRBV12-4	NA	TRBJ1-3	few	TGTGCCAGCATTGCTAGATCAACTGGAAACACCATATATTTT	CASIARSTGNTIYF
TRBV7-8	NA	TRBJ1-2	NA	TGTGCCAGCAGCTTACTTAGGCGGTCAGCTAACTATGGCTACACCTTC	CASSLLRRSANYGYTF
TRBV4-3	NA	TRBJ1-2	NA	TGCGCCAGCAGCCAAGGAAAGAAGGGAGGCTACACCTTC	CASSQGKKGGYTF
TRBV24-1	NA	TRBJ2-5	NA	TGTGCCACCAGTGCTAGAGATCGGGGCGTAGAGACCCAGTACTTC	CATSARDRGVETQYF
TRBV10-3	TRBD2	TRBJ2-7	NA	TGTGCCAGCAGTTACCCTACGGGAGGGAACTACGAGCAGTACTTC	CASSYPTGGNYEQYF
TRBV9	NA	TRBJ1-2	many	TGTGCCAGCAGCGGGACAGATGGCTACACCTTC	CASSGTDGYTF
TRBV19	TRBD1	TRBJ1-6	few	TGTGCCAGTAGTGCTAGCGGACAGGGAAGGAATTCACCCCTCCACTTT	CASSASGQGRNSPLHF
TRBV15	NA	TRBJ1-2	NA	TGTGCCACCGTGGGTGACACCTTC	CATVGDTF
TRBV20-1	NA	TRBJ2-1	NA	TGCAGTGATGGCCGGGGGCCTGAGCAGTTCTTC	CSDGRGPEQFF